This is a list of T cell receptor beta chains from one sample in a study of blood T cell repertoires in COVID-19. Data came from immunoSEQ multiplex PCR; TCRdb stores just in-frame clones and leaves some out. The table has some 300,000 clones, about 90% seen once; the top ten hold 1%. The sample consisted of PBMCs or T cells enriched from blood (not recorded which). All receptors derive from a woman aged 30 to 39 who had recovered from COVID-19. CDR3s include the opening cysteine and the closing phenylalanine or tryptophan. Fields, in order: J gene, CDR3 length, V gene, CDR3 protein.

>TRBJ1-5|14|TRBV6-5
CASSYRAGNQPQHF
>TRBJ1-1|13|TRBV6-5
CASSSGQGDEAFF
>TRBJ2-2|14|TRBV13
CASSYRELTGELFF
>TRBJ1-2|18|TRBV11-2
CASSFFGQGARSWYGYTF
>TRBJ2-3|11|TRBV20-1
CSALNTDTQYF
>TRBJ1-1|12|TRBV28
CASSLRYPEAFF
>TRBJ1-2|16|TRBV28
CASSFRGPRRNYGYTF
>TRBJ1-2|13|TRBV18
CASSPPGEGGYTF
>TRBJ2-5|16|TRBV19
CASSGSGSRAGGTQYF
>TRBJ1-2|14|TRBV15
CATSSFATGYGYTF
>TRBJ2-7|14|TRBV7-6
CASREETGSYEQYF
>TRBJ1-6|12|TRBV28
CATWEGDSPLHF
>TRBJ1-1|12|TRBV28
CASRTGWTEAFF
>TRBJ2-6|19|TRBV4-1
CASSRPGQGSVSGANVLTF
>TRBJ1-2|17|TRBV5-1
CASSLEIWDRGQGGYTF
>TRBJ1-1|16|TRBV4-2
CASSPLGAGRNTEAFF
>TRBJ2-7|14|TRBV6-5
CASMRQGRSYEQYF
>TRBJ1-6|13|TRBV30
CAWSEEDNSPLHF
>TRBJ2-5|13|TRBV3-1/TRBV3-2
CASSQAYQETQYF
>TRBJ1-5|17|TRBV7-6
CASSLYPGQVYNQPQHF
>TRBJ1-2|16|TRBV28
CASSLFLRFSNYGYTF
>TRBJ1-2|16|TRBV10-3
CAITGTPEGPNYGYTF
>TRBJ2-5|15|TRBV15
CATSRVGGLRETQYF
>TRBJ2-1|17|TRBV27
CASTAPRSSGGRNEQFF
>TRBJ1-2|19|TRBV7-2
CASSLGEDRGSPRGYGYTF
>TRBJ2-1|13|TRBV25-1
CASSERGPDQRFF
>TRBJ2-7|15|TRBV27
CASSLTAVLSYEQYF
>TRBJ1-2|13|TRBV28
CASSFSRGGGYTF
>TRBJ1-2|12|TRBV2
CASTGQGYGYTF
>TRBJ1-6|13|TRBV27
CASSPLLSGPLHF
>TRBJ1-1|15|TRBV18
CASSPTGQGPTEAFF
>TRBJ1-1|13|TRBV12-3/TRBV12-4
CASSREGVTEAFF
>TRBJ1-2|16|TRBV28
CASSLGGQPINYGYTF
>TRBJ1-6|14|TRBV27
CASSSPSGNSPLHF
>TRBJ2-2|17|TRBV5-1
CASSPLAGGFNTGELFF
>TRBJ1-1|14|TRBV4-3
CASSPKTGATEAFF
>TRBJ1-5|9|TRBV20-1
CSAGEPQHF
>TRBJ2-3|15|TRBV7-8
CASSLVPGSTDTQYF
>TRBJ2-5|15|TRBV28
CASSLSQGGRETQYF
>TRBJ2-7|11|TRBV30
CAWSPIDEQYF
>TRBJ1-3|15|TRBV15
CATSRDSISGNTIYF
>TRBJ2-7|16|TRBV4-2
CASSQDLRGTSYEQYF
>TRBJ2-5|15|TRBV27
CASSSAAGAQETQYF
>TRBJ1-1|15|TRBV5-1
CASSLLGHTNTEAFF
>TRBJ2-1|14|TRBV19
CASSPGQLYNEQFF
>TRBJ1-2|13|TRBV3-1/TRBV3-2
CASSQGTVGGYTF